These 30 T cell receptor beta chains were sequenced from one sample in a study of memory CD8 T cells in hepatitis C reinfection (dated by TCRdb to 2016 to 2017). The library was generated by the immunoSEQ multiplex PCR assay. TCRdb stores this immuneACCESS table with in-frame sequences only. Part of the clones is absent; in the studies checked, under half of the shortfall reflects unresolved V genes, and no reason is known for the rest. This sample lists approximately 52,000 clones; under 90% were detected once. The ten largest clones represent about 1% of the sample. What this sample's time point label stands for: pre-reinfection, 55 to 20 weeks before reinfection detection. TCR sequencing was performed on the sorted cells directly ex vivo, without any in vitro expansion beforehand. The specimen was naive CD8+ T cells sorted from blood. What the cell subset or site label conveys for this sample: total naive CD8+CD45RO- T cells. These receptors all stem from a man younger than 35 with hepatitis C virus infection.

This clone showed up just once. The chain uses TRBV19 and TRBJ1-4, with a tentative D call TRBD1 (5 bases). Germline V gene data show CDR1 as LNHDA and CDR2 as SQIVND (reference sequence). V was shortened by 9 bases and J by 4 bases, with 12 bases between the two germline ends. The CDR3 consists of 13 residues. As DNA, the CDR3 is TGTGCCAGCCGACAGACCTTTAATGAAAAACTGTTTTTT. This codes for CASRQTFNEKLFF.

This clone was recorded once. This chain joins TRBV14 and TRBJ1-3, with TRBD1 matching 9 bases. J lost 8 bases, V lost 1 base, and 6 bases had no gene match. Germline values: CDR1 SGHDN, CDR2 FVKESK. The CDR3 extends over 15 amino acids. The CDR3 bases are TGTGCCAGCAGCCAAGCGGGACAGGGCTCAGACACCATATATTTT. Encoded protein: CASSQAGQGSDTIYF.

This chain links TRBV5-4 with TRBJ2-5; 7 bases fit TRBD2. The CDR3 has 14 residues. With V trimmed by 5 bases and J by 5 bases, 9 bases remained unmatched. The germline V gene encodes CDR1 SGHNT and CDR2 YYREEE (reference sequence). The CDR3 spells CASSSGWGGETQYF. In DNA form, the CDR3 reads TGTGCCAGCAGTTCTGGCTGGGGGGGGGAGACCCAGTACTTC.

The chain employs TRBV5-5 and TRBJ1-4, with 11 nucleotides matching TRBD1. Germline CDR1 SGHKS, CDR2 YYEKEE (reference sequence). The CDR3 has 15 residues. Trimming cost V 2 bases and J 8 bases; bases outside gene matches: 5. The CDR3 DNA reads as TGTGCCAGCAGCTTAGGACAGGGGGCGTGGGAAAAACTGTTTTTT. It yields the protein CASSLGQGAWEKLFF.

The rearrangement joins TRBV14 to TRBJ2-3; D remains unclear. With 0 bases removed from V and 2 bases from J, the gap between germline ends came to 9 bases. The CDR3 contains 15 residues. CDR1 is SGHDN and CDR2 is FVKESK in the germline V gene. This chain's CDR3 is CASSQDLGPTDTQYF. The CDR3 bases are TGTGCCAGCAGCCAAGATCTTGGGCCCACAGATACGCAGTATTTT.

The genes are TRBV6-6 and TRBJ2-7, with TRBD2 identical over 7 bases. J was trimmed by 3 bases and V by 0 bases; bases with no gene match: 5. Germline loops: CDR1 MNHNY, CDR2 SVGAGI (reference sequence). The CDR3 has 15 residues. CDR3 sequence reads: CASSYSSAGSYEQYF. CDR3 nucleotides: TGTGCCAGCAGTTACTCCTCAGCGGGAAGCTACGAGCAGTACTTC.

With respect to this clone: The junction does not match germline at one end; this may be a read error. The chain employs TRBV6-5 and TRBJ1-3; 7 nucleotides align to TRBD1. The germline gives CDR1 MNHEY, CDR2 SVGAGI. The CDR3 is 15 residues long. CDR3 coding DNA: TGTGCCAGCAGTAACTCAGGGGGATCTGGAAACACCATATATTTT. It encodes CASSNSGGSGNTIYF.

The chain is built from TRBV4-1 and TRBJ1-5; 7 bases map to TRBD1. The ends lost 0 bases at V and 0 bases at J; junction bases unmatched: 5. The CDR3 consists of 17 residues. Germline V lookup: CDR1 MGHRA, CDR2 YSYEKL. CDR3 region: CASSQDGTEYSNQPQHF. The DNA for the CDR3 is TGCGCCAGCAGCCAAGACGGGACAGAGTATAGCAATCAGCCCCAGCATTTT.

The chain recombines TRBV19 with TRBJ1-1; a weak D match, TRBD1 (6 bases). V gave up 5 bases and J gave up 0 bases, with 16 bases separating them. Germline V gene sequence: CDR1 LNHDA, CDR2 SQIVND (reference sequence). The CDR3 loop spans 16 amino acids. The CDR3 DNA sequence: TGTGCCAGTAGTGAGGGGGGGACCTACATGAACACTGAAGCTTTCTTT. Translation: CASSEGGTYMNTEAFF.

The CDR3 DNA follows: TGTGCCAGCAGTTTGACTAGCAGGTACGAGCAGTACTTC. Translated, it gives CASSLTSRYEQYF. The V and J genes are TRBV27 and TRBJ2-7, with 7 bases that match TRBD2. This CDR3 contains 13 residues. With 3 bases clipped from V and 4 bases from J, the junction kept 3 bases outside the gene matches. In germline, CDR1 is MNHEY, CDR2 SMNVEV (reference sequence).

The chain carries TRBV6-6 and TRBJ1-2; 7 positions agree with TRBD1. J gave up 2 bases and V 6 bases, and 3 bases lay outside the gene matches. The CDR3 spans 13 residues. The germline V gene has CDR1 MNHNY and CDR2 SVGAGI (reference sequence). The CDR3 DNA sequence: TGTGCCAGCAGCGGACAGGAAAACTATGGCTACACCTTC. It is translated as CASSGQENYGYTF.

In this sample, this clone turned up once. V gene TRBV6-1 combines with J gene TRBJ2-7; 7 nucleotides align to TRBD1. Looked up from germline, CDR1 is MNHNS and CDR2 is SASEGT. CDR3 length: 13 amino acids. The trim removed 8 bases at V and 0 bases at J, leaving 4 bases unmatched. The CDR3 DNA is TGTGCCAGCGGACAGGAAAACTCCTACGAGCAGTACTTC. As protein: CASGQENSYEQYF.

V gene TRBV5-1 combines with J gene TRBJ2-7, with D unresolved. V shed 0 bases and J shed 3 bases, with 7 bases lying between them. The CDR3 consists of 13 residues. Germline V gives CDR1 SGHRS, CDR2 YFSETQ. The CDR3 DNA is TGCGCCAGCAGCTTGGGAGCTTTCTACGAGCAGTACTTC. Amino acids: CASSLGAFYEQYF. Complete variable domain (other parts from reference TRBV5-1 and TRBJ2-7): KAGVTQTPRYLIKTRGQQVTLSCSPISGHRSVSWYQQTPGQGLQFLFEYFSETQRNKGNFPGRFSGRQFSNSRSEMNVSTLELGDSALYLCASSLGAFYEQYFGPGTRLTVT.

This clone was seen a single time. CDR3 DNA sequence: TGCGCCAGCAGCCAAGGCCTGGGACAGGGGTGGTACAATGAGCAGTTCTTC. It specifies CASSQGLGQGWYNEQFF. The chain joins TRBV4-1 to TRBJ2-1; 10 bases agree with TRBD1. CDR1 and CDR2 (germline): MGHRA, YSYEKL. V gave up 1 base and J gave up 4 bases; unmatched junction bases: 7. The CDR3 length is 17 residues.

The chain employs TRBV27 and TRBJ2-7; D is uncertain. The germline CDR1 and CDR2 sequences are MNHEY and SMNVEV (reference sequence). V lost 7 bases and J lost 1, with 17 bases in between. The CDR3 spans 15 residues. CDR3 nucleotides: TGTGCCAGCACCCTCCGTCTGGCTAGTTCCTACGAGCAGTACTTC. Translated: CASTLRLASSYEQYF.

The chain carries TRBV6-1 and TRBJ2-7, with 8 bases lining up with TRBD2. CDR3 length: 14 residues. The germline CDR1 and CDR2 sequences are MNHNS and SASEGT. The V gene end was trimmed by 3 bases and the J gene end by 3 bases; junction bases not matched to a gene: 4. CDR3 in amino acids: CASSDRGLGYEQYF. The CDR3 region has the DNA TGTGCCAGCAGTGATCGGGGACTAGGCTACGAGCAGTACTTC.

The DNA of the CDR3 is TGTGCCAGCAGCTTCGGAGGGGGGGGTTTGGATACGCAGTATTTT. Translating gives CASSFGGGGLDTQYF. The chain links TRBV5-4 to TRBJ2-3, with a tentative D call TRBD2 (7 bases). Trimming took off 2 bases at V and 6 bases at J, with 16 bases between the two ends. The germline V gene encodes CDR1 SGHNT and CDR2 YYREEE (reference sequence). The CDR3 sequence is 15 residues long.

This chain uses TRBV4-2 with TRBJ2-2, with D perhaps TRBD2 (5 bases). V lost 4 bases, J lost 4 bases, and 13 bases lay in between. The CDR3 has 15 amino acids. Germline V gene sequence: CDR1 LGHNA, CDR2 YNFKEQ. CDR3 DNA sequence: TGTGCCAGCAGCCCGAGGGCTGAGGGCACCGGGGAGCTGTTTTTT. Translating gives CASSPRAEGTGELFF.

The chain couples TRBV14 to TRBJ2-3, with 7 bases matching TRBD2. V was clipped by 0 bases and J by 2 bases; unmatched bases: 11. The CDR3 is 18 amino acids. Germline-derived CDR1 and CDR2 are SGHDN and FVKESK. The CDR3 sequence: CASSQEVGTSAPTDTQYF. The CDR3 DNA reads TGTGCCAGCAGCCAAGAGGTTGGAACTAGCGCACCCACAGATACGCAGTATTTT.

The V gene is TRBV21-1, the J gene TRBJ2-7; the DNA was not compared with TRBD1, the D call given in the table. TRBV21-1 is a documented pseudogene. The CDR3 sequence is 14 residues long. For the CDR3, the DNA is TGTGCCAGCAGCAAGGACAGGGGGCACTACGAGCAGTACGTC. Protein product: CASSKDRGHYEQYV.

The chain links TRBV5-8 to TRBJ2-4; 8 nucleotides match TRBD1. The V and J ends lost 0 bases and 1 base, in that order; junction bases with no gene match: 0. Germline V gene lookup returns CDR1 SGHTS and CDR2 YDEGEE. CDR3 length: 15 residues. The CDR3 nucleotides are TGTGCCAGCAGCTTGGGGACAGGGGCCAAAAACATTCAGTACTTC. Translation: CASSLGTGAKNIQYF.

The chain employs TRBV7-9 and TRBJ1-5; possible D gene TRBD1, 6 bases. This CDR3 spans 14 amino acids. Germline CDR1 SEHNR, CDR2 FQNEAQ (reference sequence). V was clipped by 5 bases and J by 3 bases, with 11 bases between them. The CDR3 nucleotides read TGTGCCAGCAGCGCCGGACAGCTCAATCAGCCCCAGCATTTT. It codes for CASSAGQLNQPQHF.

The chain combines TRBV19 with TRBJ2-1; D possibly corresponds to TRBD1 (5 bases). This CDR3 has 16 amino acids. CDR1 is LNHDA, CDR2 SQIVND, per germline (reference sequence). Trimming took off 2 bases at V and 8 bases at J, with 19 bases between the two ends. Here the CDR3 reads CASSIRLGRGMDEQFF. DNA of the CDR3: TGTGCCAGTAGTATACGTTTGGGAAGGGGTATGGATGAGCAGTTCTTC.

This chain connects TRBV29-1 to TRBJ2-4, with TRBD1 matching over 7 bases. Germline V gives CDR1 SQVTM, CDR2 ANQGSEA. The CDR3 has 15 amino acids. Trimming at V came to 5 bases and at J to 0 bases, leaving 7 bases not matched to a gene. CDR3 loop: CSVWDSNPAKNIQYF. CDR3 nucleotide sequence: TGCAGCGTTTGGGACAGCAATCCAGCCAAAAACATTCAGTACTTC.

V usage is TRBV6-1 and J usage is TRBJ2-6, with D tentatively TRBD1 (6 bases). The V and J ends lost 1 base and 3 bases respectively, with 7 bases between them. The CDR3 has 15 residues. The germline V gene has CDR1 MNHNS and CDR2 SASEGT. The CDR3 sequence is CASSEEQGGANVLTF. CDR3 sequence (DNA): TGTGCCAGCAGTGAAGAACAGGGTGGGGCCAACGTCCTGACTTTC.

CDR3 sequence: CASSRGSGDTQYF. As DNA, the CDR3 is TGTGCCAGCAGCAGAGGTAGCGGGGATACGCAGTATTTT. The chain is built from TRBV13 and TRBJ2-3; 7 bases fit TRBD2. Per germline, CDR1 PRHDT and CDR2 FYEKMQ (reference sequence). V lost 5 bases, J lost 6 bases, and 5 bases stayed unmatched. The CDR3 covers 13 residues.

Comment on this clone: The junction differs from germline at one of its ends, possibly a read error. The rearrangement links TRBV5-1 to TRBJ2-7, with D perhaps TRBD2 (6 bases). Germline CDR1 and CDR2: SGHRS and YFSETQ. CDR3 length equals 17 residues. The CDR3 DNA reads TGCGCTAGCAGCTTTAGTCGGGGAGGCCTTAGCTCCTACGGGCAGTACTTC. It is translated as CASSFSRGGLSSYGQYF. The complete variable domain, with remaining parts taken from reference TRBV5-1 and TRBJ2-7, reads KAGVTQTPRYLIKTRGQQVTLSCSPISGHRSVSWYQQTPGQGLQFLFEYFSETQRNKGNFPGRFSGRQFSNSRSEMNVSTLELGDSALYLCASSFSRGGLSSYGQYFGPGTRLTVT.

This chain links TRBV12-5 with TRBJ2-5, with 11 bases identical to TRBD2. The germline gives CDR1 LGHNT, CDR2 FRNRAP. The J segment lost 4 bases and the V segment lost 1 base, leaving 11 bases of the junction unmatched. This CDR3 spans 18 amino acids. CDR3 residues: CASGLGLAGNLGGETQYF. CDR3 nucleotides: TGTGCTAGTGGTTTGGGACTAGCGGGGAACCTGGGGGGAGAGACCCAGTACTTC.

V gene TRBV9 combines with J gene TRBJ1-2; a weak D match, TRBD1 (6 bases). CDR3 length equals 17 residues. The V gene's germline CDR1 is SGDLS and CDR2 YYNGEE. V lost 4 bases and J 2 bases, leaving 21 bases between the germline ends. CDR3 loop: CASSPRGGDMLNYGYTF. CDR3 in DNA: TGTGCCAGCAGCCCGAGAGGGGGTGATATGTTAAACTATGGCTACACCTTC.

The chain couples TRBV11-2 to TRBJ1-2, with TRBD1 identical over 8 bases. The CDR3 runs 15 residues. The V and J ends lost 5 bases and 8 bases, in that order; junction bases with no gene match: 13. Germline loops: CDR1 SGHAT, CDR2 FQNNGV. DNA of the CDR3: TGTGCCAGCAGCCTATACAGGACAGGGTTAGAAGGCTACACCTTC. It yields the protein CASSLYRTGLEGYTF.